The 27 T cell receptor beta chains below come from one sample, sequenced in a study of T cell changes during pregnancy in multiple sclerosis. Sequencing was performed with immunoSEQ multiplex PCR; in TCRdb, only in-frame clones are kept and a portion is missing. The sample lists 55,000 to 75,000 clones; around 91% were seen once. The material sequenced was peripheral blood, taken in the third trimester of pregnancy. Receptors originate from a female donor in good health, enrolled as a control in a pregnancy study.

The rearrangement joins TRBV4-3 to TRBJ2-7; 9 bases match TRBD1. Germline trimming cut 5 bases from V and 4 bases from J; bases unmatched to any gene: 9. The CDR3 totals 15 residues. Germline CDR1 reads LGHNA; CDR2 reads YSLEER. For the CDR3, the DNA is TGCGCCAGCAGCGGGACAGGGAGAAATCGTTACGAGCAGTACTTC. Amino acid sequence: CASSGTGRNRYEQYF.

The genes are TRBV15 and TRBJ1-5; TRBD1 might be the D (5 bases). Germline CDR1 reads LNHNV; CDR2 reads YYDKDF (reference sequence). The CDR3 length is 15 residues. The V gene lost 1 base and the J gene lost 6 bases, with 13 bases spanning the gap. The CDR3 bases are TGTGCCACCAGCAGAGGGGACTTCGGCAGTCAGCCCCAGCATTTT. It yields the protein CATSRGDFGSQPQHF.

The J gene is TRBJ2-2, the V gene TRBV25-1; 8 nucleotides line up with TRBD2. Per the germline V gene, CDR1 is MGHDK and CDR2 is SYGVNS. This CDR3 is built from 13 residues. After removal of 7 bases from V and 4 bases from J, the junction contained 2 bases not matched to a gene. Written as DNA, the CDR3 is TGTGCCAGCACTCGGGGGGGCACCGGGGAGCTGTTTTTT. Translation gives CASTRGGTGELFF.

This rearrangement joins TRBV9 to TRBJ2-1; D may be TRBD2 (7 bases). This CDR3 has 17 residues. CDR1 is SGDLS and CDR2 is YYNGEE in the germline V gene. Trimming stripped 1 base from V and 4 bases from J, with 18 bases between. CDR3 coding DNA: TGTGCCAGCAGCGTATCACTTGGGGGGGCCAATTACAATGAGCAGTTCTTC. It is translated as CASSVSLGGANYNEQFF.

This sequence joins TRBV7-2 and TRBJ2-2; 10 bases are shared with TRBD2. In germline, CDR1 is SGHTA, CDR2 FQGNSA. The V and J ends lost 10 bases and 0 bases, in that order; junction bases with no gene match: 14. The CDR3 totals 18 residues. The CDR3 loop is CATSSPTSGATNTGELFF. The CDR3 DNA follows: TGTGCCACCTCATCCCCCACTAGCGGGGCTACGAACACCGGGGAGCTGTTTTTT.

This clone was counted a single time. This chain connects TRBV13 to TRBJ2-1, with TRBD2 identical over 9 bases. CDR3 length: 15 residues. Germline CDR1 is PRHDT and CDR2 is FYEKMQ (reference sequence). The J segment lost 4 bases and the V segment lost 5 bases, leaving 6 bases of the junction unmatched. The CDR3 reads CASSRGLALYNEQFF. The CDR3 DNA is TGTGCCAGCAGCCGCGGACTAGCGCTGTACAATGAGCAGTTCTTC.

V is TRBV14 and J is TRBJ2-3, with 10 bases fitting TRBD2. V lost 4 bases to trimming and J lost 2 bases; unmatched junction nucleotides: 6. Germline V gene lookup returns CDR1 SGHDN and CDR2 FVKESK. There are 16 residues in the CDR3. CDR3 residues: CASSLSGGYPTDTQYF. CDR3 DNA: TGTGCCAGCAGCCTTAGCGGGGGGTACCCCACAGATACGCAGTATTTT.

This chain uses TRBV30 with TRBJ2-6, with D possibly TRBD1 on 6 matching bases. Germline V gene data show CDR1 as GTSNPN and CDR2 as SVGIG (reference sequence). The CDR3 covers 17 residues. V lost 3 bases, J lost 4 bases, and 19 bases lay in between. CDR3 protein: CAWRGRQGPSGANVLTF. The CDR3 coding sequence is TGTGCCTGGAGGGGAAGGCAGGGGCCCTCGGGGGCCAACGTCCTGACTTTC.

A remark on this clone: Germline and junction disagree at one end, which may indicate a read error. The chain's CDR3 is CASSLVGRDKDF. The CDR3 nucleotides are TGTGCCAGCAGCTTAGTGGGTAGGGACAAAGATTTT. The J gene is TRBJ1-3, the V gene TRBV7-8, with a tentative D call TRBD1 (6 bases). CDR1 is SGHVS and CDR2 is FQNEAQ in the germline V gene. The CDR3 has 12 amino acids.

This rearrangement joins TRBV5-6 to TRBJ2-7; TRBD1 aligns across 8 bases. Trimming took 1 base from V and 3 from J; bases not matched to a gene: 6. CDR3 size: 15 residues. The V gene's germline CDR1 is SGHDT and CDR2 YYEEEE. The CDR3 region has the DNA TGTGCCAGCAGCTTGTGGGGGACAGGACTCTACGAGCAGTACTTC. This sequence encodes CASSLWGTGLYEQYF.

This rearrangement joins TRBV9 to TRBJ1-6; a possible D gene is TRBD1 (6 bases). Germline values: CDR1 SGDLS, CDR2 YYNGEE. CDR3 length equals 16 residues. Trimming stripped 3 bases from V and 9 bases from J, with 19 bases between. CDR3 region: CASSAVGGGGGSPLHF. For the CDR3, the DNA is TGTGCCAGCAGCGCCGTCGGGGGCGGGGGGGGTTCACCCCTCCACTTT.

The V gene is TRBV7-2, the J gene TRBJ2-2; 8 bases line up with TRBD1. The germline CDR1 and CDR2 sequences are SGHTA and FQGNSA. After removal of 1 base from V and 4 bases from J, the junction contained 8 bases not matched to a gene. CDR3 length: 17 residues. The DNA of the CDR3 is TGTGCCAGCAGCTTAGATCCAGGGGGCGTAAGCACCGGGGAGCTGTTTTTT. Translating gives CASSLDPGGVSTGELFF.

The table lists this clone with a count of one. The chain uses TRBV10-2 and TRBJ2-7; 10 positions agree with TRBD2. CDR1 is WSHSY and CDR2 is SAAADI in the germline V gene. The ends lost 2 bases at V and 3 bases at J; junction bases unmatched: 7. The CDR3 is 16 amino acids. The CDR3 coding sequence is TGCGCCAGCAGTGAGCCGGGAGGGACTAGCGTCTACGAGCAGTACTTC. It yields the protein CASSEPGGTSVYEQYF.

This clone is judged medium-sized. The sample carries other DNA sequences with the same CDR3. The J gene is TRBJ2-1, the V gene TRBV7-3; D is perhaps TRBD1 (5 bases). The CDR3 has 14 residues. In germline, CDR1 is SGHTA, CDR2 FQGTGA. Trimming took 2 bases from V and 4 from J, leaving 9 bases between them. CDR3 protein: CASSLGQGYNEQFF. CDR3 DNA: TGTGCCAGCAGCTTAGGGCAGGGTTACAATGAGCAGTTCTTC.

The rearrangement joins TRBV4-3 to TRBJ1-2; weak D call: TRBD1 (6 bases). This CDR3 has 14 amino acids. The V gene's germline CDR1 is LGHNA and CDR2 YSLEER. V lost 3 bases and J 4 bases, leaving 12 bases between the germline ends. The CDR3: CASSQKGGPYGYTF. CDR3 bases: TGCGCCAGCAGCCAGAAGGGGGGGCCCTATGGCTACACCTTC.

The chain uses TRBV7-2 and TRBJ1-2, with D possibly TRBD1 on 6 matching bases. CDR3 length: 15 amino acids. Germline lookup yields CDR1 SGHTA and CDR2 FQGNSA. V lost 7 bases and J lost 1, with 16 bases in between. The CDR3 loop is CASTLGGASNYGYTF. DNA for the CDR3: TGTGCCAGCACCTTGGGGGGGGCAAGTAACTATGGCTACACCTTC.

This sequence joins TRBV15 and TRBJ1-1; D possibly corresponds to TRBD1 (5 bases). The germline V and J ends were trimmed by 2 bases and 1 base, with 11 bases remaining between them. Germline V gene sequence: CDR1 LNHNV, CDR2 YYDKDF (reference sequence). The CDR3 runs to 15 residues. Here the CDR3 DNA reads TGTGCCACCAGCAGATCACAGGAAGGGAACACTGAAGCTTTCTTT. Residues: CATSRSQEGNTEAFF.

The chain has TRBV7-6 and TRBJ2-5; weak D call: TRBD2 (7 bases). Trimming took 5 bases from V and 4 from J, leaving 14 bases between them. Germline CDR1 and CDR2: SGHVS and FNYEAQ. This CDR3 has 14 residues. The CDR3 loop is CASSVGGRGETQYF. In nucleotides, the CDR3 is TGTGCCAGCAGCGTCGGGGGGCGGGGAGAGACCCAGTACTTC.

This sequence joins TRBV5-4 and TRBJ1-3, with D possibly being TRBD1 (5 bases). Germline loops: CDR1 SGHNT, CDR2 YYREEE (reference sequence). The CDR3 runs 14 residues. Between the trimmed V and J ends, which lost 3 bases and 0 bases, there was a span of 7 bases. CDR3 coding DNA: TGTGCCAGCAGCTCAGGGATCTCTGGAAACACCATATATTTT. The encoded protein is CASSSGISGNTIYF.

The genes are TRBV9 and TRBJ1-6; 10 nucleotides match TRBD1. The trim removed 3 bases at V and 3 bases at J, leaving 6 bases unmatched. The germline V gene has CDR1 SGDLS and CDR2 YYNGEE. This CDR3 is built from 17 residues. The CDR3 loop reads CASSGRQGANYNSPLHF. The DNA for the CDR3 is TGTGCCAGCAGCGGCCGACAGGGGGCCAACTATAATTCACCCCTCCACTTT.

This chain uses TRBV27 with TRBJ1-4, with unresolved D. With 2 bases removed from V and 8 bases from J, the gap between germline ends came to 12 bases. Germline V CDR1 and CDR2: MNHEY, SMNVEV (reference sequence). The CDR3 covers 14 residues. The CDR3 nucleotides read TGTGCCAGCAGTTTAATTGAGGGTTCCGAAAAACTGTTTTTT. This sequence encodes CASSLIEGSEKLFF.

This sequence joins TRBV18 and TRBJ1-6, with D unclear. V was trimmed by 8 bases and J by 2 bases, leaving 7 bases between them. The CDR3 length is 13 residues. The germline gives CDR1 KGHSH, CDR2 LQKENI. The CDR3 region has the DNA TGTGCCAGCACAGTAGCCTATAATTCACCCCTCCACTTT. Translating it yields CASTVAYNSPLHF.

This chain connects TRBV27 to TRBJ2-7; 8 bases align to TRBD1. Trimming removed 8 bases from V and 4 bases from J; junction bases left unmatched: 7. Germline V gives CDR1 MNHEY, CDR2 SMNVEV (reference sequence). CDR3 length: 13 amino acids. The CDR3 loop is CASSDRVVYEQYF. CDR3 nucleotide sequence: TGTGCCAGCTCGGACAGGGTCGTTTACGAGCAGTACTTC.

The chain is built from TRBV7-8 and TRBJ1-5, with D uncertain. The CDR3 runs 13 residues. Germline-derived CDR1 and CDR2 are SGHVS and FQNEAQ. Trimming cost V 3 bases and J 3 bases, with 6 bases left between them. The CDR3 DNA follows: TGTGCCAGCAGCTTTAGCGACAATCAGCCCCAGCATTTT. As protein: CASSFSDNQPQHF.

The rearrangement joins TRBV9 to TRBJ1-6, with no clear D. Trimming removed 4 bases at V and 9 bases at J, with 17 bases between. The CDR3 is made up of 15 amino acids. CDR1 SGDLS and CDR2 YYNGEE come from the germline V gene. The CDR3 spells CASSSRWEVSSPLHF. For the CDR3, the DNA is TGTGCCAGCAGCTCCCGGTGGGAGGTGAGTTCACCCCTCCACTTT.

This chain links TRBV25-1 with TRBJ2-5, with D perhaps TRBD1 (6 bases). V lost 3 bases, J lost 4 bases, and 15 bases lay in between. Germline CDR1 MGHDK, CDR2 SYGVNS. This CDR3 has 15 amino acids. CDR3 in amino acids: CASSEVPGAPETQYF. The CDR3, as DNA: TGTGCCAGCAGTGAGGTGCCAGGGGCCCCAGAGACCCAGTACTTC.

J is TRBJ1-6 and V is TRBV5-6; the match to TRBD1 covers 7 bases. J lost 6 bases, V lost 2 bases, and 2 bases had no gene match. CDR1 is SGHDT and CDR2 is YYEEEE in the germline V gene. CDR3 length equals 14 residues. CDR3 in amino acids: CASSFGTANSPLHF. The CDR3 DNA reads as TGTGCCAGCAGCTTTGGGACAGCTAATTCACCCCTCCACTTT.